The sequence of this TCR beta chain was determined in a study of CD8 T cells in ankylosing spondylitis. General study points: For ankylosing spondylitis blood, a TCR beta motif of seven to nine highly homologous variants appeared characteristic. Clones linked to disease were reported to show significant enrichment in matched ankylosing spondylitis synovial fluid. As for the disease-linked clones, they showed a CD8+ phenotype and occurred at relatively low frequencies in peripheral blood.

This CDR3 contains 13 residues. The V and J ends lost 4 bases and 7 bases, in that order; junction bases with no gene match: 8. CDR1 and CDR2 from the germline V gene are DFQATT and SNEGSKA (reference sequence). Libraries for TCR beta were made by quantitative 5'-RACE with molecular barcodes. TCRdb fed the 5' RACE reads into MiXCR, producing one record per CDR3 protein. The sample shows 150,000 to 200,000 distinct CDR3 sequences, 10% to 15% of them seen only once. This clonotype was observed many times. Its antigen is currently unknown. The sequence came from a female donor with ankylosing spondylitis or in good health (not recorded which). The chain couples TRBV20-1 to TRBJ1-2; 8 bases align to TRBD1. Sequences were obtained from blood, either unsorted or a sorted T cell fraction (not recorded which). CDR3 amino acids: CSAKDRALIGYTF. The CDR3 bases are TGCAGTGCTAAGGACAGGGCACTTATTGGCTACACCTTC.